These 9 T cell receptor beta chains originate from one sample sequenced in a study of blood T cell repertoires in COVID-19 (dated by TCRdb to the early 2020s). Library preparation was by the immunoSEQ multiplex PCR assay. TCRdb re-hosts the immuneACCESS table, in-frame sequences only. Its copies lack some clones; in the studies checked, an unresolved V gene accounts for under half of them, and the cause for the rest is not known. This sample has about 150,000 clones in its table, and around four fifths of those were observed once. Over 4% of the sample comes from the top ten. Input material: PBMCs or T cells enriched from blood (not recorded which). These receptors came from a man in his sixties or seventies who had been exposed to COVID-19.

CDR3 nucleotides: TGTGCCAGCAGCTTTATCCTATACAAGACAAATAGCAATCAGCCCCAGCATTTT. The encoded protein is CASSFILYKTNSNQPQHF. This chain joins TRBV7-8 and TRBJ1-5; D call uncertain. CDR1 SGHVS and CDR2 FQNEAQ come from the germline V gene. The CDR3 runs to 18 residues. V gave up 3 bases and J gave up 0 bases, with 18 bases separating them.

This chain uses TRBV13 with TRBJ2-2; maybe TRBD2 (5 bases). V shed 1 base and J shed 6 bases, with 15 bases lying between them. CDR1 and CDR2 from the germline V gene are PRHDT and FYEKMQ (reference sequence). The CDR3 is 16 amino acids. Here the CDR3 DNA reads TGTGCCAGCAGCTTAGTATCGTCCGGGAAGGCCGGGGAGCTGTTTTTT. Residues: CASSLVSSGKAGELFF. The full variable domain, with the rest looked up from reference TRBV13 and TRBJ2-2, is AAGVIQSPRHLIKEKRETATLKCYPIPRHDTVYWYQQGPGQDPQFLISFYEKMQSDKGSIPDRFSAQQFSDYHSELNMSSLELGDSALYFCASSLVSSGKAGELFFGEGSRLTVL.

This clone came up once. The chain recombines TRBV12-5 with TRBJ1-1, with 7 positions matching TRBD1. The CDR3 length is 16 residues. CDR1 is LGHNT, CDR2 FRNRAP, per germline. J lost 3 bases, V lost 1 base, and 8 bases had no gene match. The CDR3 DNA reads as TGTGCTAGTGGTTTGGCTACCCGACAGGGAGACACTGAAGCTTTCTTT. Its translation: CASGLATRQGDTEAFF.

The chain joins TRBV6-2 or TRBV6-3 to TRBJ2-3; the D gene is possibly TRBD1 (6 bases). From germline, CDR1 is MNHEY and CDR2 SVGEGT. V was pared by 4 bases and J by 6 bases, with 17 bases between. The CDR3 is 15 amino acids. Here the CDR3 DNA reads TGTGCCAGCAGTTGGTCGCCGAATACAGGGGATACGCAGTATTTT. Translating gives CASSWSPNTGDTQYF.

V is TRBV3-1 (or the pseudogene TRBV3-2) and J is TRBJ2-5, with TRBD2 matching 11 bases. The CDR3 extends over 17 amino acids. V was clipped by 0 bases and J by 2 bases; unmatched bases: 5. Germline V CDR1 and CDR2: LGHDT, YNNKEL (reference sequence). The CDR3 sequence is CASSQERLAGRQETQYF. Written as DNA, the CDR3 is TGTGCCAGCAGCCAAGAGAGACTAGCGGGGAGACAAGAGACCCAGTACTTC.

This chain uses TRBV7-9 with TRBJ1-1; D is possibly TRBD1 (5 bases). This CDR3 has 15 residues. V lost 1 base to trimming and J lost 4 bases, with 13 bases between them. Germline CDR1 SEHNR, CDR2 FQNEAQ (reference sequence). In DNA form, the CDR3 reads TGTGCCAGCAGCTTAGTTGGTTCCGGGGGCACTGAAGCTTTCTTT. The encoded protein is CASSLVGSGGTEAFF.

J is TRBJ2-5 and V is TRBV11-2; TRBD2 matches at 9 bases. CDR3 length equals 14 residues. The junction had 7 bases not matched to a gene; V was cut back by 5 bases and J by 6 bases. Germline V gene sequence: CDR1 SGHAT, CDR2 FQNNGV. CDR3 residues: CASSALAGEQTQYF. The CDR3 region has the DNA TGTGCCAGCAGCGCGTTAGCGGGGGAGCAGACCCAGTACTTC.

The V and J genes are TRBV30 and TRBJ2-7, with D uncertain. CDR1 GTSNPN and CDR2 SVGIG come from the germline V gene (reference sequence). This CDR3 comprises 15 residues. The V end lost 3 bases, the J end lost 2 bases, and 17 bases lay between the germline ends. The CDR3 loop is CAWSGTRNSAYEQYF. CDR3 sequence (DNA): TGTGCCTGGAGCGGTACGCGCAATTCCGCCTACGAGCAGTACTTC.

This clone showed up just once. The rearrangement uses TRBV6-5 and TRBJ1-1, with TRBD1 matching over 8 bases. CDR1 and CDR2 (germline): MNHEY, SVGAGI. The CDR3 consists of 14 residues. The V gene end was trimmed by 6 bases and the J gene end by 4 bases; junction bases not matched to a gene: 7. The CDR3 bases are TGTGCCAGCAGGGTTGGACAGGGACGCACTGAAGCTTTCTTT. Translation gives CASRVGQGRTEAFF.